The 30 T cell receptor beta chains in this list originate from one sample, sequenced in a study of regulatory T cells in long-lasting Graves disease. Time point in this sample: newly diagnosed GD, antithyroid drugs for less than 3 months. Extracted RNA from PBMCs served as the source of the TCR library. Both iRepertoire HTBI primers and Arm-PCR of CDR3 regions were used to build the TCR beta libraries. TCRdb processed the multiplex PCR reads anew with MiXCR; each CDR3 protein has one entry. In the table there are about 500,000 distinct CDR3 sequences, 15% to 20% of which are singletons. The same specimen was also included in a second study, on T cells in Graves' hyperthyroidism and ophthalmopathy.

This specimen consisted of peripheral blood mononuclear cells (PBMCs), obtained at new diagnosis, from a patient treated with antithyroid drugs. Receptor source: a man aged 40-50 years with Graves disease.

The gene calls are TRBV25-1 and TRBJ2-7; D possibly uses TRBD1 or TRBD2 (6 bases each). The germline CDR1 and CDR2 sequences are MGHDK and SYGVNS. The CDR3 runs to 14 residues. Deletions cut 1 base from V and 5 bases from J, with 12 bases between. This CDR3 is CASSESGGRNEQYF. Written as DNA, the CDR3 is TGTGCCAGCAGTGAATCTGGGGGGCGCAACGAGCAGTACTTC.

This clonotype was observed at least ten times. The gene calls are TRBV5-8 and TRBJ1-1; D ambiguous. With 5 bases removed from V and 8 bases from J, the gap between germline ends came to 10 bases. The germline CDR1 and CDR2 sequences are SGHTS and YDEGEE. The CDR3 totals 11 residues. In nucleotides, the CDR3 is TGTGCCAGCAGTGAGGGTAGGGAAGCTTTCTTT. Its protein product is CASSEGREAFF. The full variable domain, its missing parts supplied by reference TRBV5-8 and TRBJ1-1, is EAGVTQSPTHLIKTRGQQATLRCSPISGHTSVYWYQQALGLGLQFLLWYDEGEERNRGNFPPRFSGRQFPNYSSELNVNALELEDSALYLCASSEGREAFFGQGTRLTVV.

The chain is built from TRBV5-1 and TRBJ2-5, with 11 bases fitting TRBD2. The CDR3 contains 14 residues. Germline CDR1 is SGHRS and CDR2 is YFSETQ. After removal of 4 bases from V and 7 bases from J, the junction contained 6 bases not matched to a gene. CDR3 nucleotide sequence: TGCGCCAGCAGCGAGACTAGCGGGGCCAGGACCCAGTACTTC. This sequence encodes CASSETSGARTQYF.

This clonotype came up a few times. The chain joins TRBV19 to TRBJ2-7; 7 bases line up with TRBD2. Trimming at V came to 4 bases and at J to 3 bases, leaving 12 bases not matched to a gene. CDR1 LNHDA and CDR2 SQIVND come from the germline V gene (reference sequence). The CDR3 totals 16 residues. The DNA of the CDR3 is TGTGCCAGTAGTAACCCGGGGCGGGAGTCACTCTACGAGCAGTACTTC. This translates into CASSNPGRESLYEQYF.

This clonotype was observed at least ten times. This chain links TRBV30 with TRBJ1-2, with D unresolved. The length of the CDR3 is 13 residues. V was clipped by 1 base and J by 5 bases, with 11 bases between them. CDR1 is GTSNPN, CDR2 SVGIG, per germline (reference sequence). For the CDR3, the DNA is TGTGCCTGGAGTGCACAGATGGGATATGGCTACACCTTC. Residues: CAWSAQMGYGYTF.

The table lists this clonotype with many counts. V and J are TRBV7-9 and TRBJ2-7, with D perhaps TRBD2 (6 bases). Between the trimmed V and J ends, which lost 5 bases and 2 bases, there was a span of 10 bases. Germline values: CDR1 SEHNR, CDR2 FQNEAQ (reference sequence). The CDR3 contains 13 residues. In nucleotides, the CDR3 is TGTGCCAGCAGCGGGGCGGGGCCCTACGAGCAGTACTTC. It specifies CASSGAGPYEQYF.

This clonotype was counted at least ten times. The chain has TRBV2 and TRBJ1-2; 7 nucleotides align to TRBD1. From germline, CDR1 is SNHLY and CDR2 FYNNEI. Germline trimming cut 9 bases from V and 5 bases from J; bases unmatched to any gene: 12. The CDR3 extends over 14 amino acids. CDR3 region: CARVRDRGQYGYTF. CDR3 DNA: TGTGCCAGAGTCCGGGACAGAGGACAATATGGCTACACCTTC.

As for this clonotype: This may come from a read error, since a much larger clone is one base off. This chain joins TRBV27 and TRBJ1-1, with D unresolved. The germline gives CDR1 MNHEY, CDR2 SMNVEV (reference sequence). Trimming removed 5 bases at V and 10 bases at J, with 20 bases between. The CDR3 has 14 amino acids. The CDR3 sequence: CASSPPGPTAIAFF. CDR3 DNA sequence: TGTGCCAGCAGTCCCCCCGGGCCTACGGCGATAGCTTTCTTT.

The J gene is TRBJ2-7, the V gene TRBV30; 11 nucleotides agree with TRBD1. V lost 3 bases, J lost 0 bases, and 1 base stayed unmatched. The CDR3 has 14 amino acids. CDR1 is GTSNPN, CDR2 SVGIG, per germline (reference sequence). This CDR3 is CAWSGTGGSYEQYF. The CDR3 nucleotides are TGTGCCTGGAGCGGGACAGGGGGCTCCTACGAGCAGTACTTC.

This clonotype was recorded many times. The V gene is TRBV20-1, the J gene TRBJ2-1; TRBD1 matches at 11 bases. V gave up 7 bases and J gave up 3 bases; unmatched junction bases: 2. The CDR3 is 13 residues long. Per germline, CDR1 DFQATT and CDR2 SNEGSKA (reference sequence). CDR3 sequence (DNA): TGCAGTGGCGGGACAGGGGGCTACAATGAGCAGTTCTTC. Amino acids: CSGGTGGYNEQFF.

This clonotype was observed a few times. This CDR3 is CASSMGGYGYTF. The CDR3 coding sequence is TGTGCCAGTAGTATGGGTGGCTATGGCTACACCTTC. The rearrangement links TRBV19 to TRBJ1-2; D remains ambiguous. Per the germline V gene, CDR1 is LNHDA and CDR2 is SQIVND (reference sequence). The CDR3 is made up of 12 amino acids. V shed 3 bases and J shed 4 bases, with 6 bases lying between them.

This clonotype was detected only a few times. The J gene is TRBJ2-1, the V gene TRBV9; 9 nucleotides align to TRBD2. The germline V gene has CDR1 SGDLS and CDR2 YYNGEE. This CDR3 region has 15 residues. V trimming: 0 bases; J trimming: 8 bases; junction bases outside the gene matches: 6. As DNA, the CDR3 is TGTGCCAGCAGCGTAGCTAGCGGGATGGCATATGAGCAGTTCTTC. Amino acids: CASSVASGMAYEQFF.

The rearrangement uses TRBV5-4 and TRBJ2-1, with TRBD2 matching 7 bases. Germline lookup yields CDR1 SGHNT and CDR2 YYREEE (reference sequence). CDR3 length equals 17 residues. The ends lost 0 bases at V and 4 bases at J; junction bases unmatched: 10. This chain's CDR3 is CASSLDPGGSDYNEQFF. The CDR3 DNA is TGTGCCAGCAGCTTGGATCCGGGCGGGAGTGATTACAATGAGCAGTTCTTC.

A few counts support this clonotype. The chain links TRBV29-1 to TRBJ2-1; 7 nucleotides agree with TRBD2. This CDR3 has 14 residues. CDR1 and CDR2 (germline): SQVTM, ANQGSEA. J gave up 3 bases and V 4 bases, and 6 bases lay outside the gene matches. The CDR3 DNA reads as TGCAGCGTTGCGGCGGGAGAAGGCTACAATGAGCAGTTCTTC. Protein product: CSVAAGEGYNEQFF.

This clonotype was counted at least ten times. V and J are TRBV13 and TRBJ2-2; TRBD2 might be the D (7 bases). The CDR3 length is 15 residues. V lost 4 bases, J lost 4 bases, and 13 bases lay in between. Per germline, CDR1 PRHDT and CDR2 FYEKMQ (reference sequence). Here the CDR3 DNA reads TGTGCCAGCAGCTGGGGGCTAGCGGTCACCGGGGAGCTGTTTTTT. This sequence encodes CASSWGLAVTGELFF.

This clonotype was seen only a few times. CDR3 in DNA: TGCAGTGCTAGGCGGGAGGAGACCCAGTACTTC. Its protein is CSARREETQYF. J is TRBJ2-5 and V is TRBV20-1; 7 bases agree with TRBD2. V lost 3 bases to trimming and J lost 5 bases; unmatched junction nucleotides: 0. Germline-derived CDR1 and CDR2 are DFQATT and SNEGSKA (reference sequence). The CDR3 consists of 11 residues.

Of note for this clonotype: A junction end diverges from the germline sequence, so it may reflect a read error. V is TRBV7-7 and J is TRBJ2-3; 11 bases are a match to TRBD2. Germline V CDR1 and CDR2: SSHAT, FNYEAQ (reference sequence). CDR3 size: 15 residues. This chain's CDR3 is CASSPTSGSADTQYF. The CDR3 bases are TGTGCTAGCAGCCCCACTAGCGGGAGCGCAGATACGCAGTATTTT.

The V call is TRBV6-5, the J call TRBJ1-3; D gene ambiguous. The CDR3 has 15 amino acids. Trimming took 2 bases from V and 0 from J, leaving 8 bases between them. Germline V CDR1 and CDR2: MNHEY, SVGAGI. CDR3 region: CASSYDGASGNTIYF. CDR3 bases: TGTGCCAGCAGTTACGACGGTGCCTCTGGAAACACCATATATTTT.

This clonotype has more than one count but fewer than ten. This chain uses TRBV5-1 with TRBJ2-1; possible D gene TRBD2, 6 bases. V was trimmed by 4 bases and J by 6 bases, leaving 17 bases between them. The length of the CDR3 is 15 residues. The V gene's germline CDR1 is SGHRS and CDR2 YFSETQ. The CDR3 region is CASSPGDSRRNEQFF. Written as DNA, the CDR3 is TGCGCCAGCAGCCCGGGGGACTCTCGCCGCAATGAGCAGTTCTTC.

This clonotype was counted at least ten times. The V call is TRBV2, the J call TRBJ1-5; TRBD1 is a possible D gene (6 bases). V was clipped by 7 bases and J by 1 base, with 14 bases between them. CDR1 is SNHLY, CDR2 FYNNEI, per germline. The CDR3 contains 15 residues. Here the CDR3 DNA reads TGTGCCAGCACTGGGGGGCCAGACAGCAATCAGCCCCAGCATTTT. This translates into CASTGGPDSNQPQHF.

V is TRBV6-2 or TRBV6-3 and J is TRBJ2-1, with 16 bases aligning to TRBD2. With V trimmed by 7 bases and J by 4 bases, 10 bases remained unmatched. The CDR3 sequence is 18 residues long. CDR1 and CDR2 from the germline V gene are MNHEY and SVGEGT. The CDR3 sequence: CASTPGTSGRARYNEQFF. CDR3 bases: TGTGCCAGCACTCCAGGGACTAGCGGGAGGGCCCGGTACAATGAGCAGTTCTTC.

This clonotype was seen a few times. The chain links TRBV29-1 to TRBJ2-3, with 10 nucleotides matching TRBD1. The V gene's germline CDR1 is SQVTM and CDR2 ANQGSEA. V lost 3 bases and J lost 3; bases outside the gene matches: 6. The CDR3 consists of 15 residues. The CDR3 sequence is CSVDRPDRGTDTQYF. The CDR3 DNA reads TGCAGCGTTGACCGGCCGGACAGGGGGACAGATACGCAGTATTTT.

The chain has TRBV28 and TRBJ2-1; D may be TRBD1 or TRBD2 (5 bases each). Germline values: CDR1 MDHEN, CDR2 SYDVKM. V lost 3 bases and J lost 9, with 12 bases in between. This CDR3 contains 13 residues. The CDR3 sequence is CASSFRGVGEQFF. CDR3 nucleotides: TGTGCCAGCAGTTTTAGGGGAGTGGGTGAGCAGTTCTTC.

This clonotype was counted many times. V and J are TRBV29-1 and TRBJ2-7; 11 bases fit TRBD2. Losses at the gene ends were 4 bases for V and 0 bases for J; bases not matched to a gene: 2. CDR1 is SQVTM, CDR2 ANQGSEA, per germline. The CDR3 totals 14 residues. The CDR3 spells CSVAGTSGSYEQYF. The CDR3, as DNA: TGCAGCGTTGCCGGGACTAGCGGCTCCTACGAGCAGTACTTC.

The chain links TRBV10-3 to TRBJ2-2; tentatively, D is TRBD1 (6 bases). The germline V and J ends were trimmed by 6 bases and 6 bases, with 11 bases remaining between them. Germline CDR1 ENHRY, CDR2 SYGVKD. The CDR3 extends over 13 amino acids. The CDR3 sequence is CAISLQGSGELFF. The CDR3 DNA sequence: TGTGCCATCAGCCTACAGGGCTCCGGGGAGCTGTTTTTT.

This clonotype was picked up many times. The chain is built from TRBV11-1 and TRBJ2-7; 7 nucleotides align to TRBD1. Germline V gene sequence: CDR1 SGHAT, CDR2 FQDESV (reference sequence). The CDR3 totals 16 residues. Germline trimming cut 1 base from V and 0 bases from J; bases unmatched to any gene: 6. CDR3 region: CASSLGFRDSSYEQYF. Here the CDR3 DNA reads TGTGCCAGCAGCTTAGGGTTTCGGGACAGCTCCTACGAGCAGTACTTC.

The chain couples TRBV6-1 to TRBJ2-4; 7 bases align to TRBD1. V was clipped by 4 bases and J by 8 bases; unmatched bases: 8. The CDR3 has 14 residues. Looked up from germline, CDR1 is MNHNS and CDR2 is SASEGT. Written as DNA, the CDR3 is TGTGCCAGCAGTGTCACAGGGGTGAGGGACATTCAGTACTTC. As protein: CASSVTGVRDIQYF.

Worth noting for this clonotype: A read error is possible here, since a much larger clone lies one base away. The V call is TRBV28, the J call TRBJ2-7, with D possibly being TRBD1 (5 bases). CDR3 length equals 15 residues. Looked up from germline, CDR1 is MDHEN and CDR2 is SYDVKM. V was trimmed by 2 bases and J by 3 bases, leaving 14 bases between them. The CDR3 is CASSLRGIPNYEQYF. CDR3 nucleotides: TGTGCCAGCAGTTTAAGGGGCATACCAAACTACGAGCAGTACTTC.

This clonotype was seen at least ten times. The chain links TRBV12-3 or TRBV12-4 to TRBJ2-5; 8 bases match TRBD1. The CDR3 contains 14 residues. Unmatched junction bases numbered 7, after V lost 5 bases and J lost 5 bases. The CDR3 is CASSERQGFETQYF. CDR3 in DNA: TGTGCCAGCAGTGAAAGACAGGGGTTCGAGACCCAGTACTTC.

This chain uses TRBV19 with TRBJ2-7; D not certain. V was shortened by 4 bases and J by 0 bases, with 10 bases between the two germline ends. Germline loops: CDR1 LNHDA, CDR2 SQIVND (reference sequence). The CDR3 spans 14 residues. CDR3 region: CASSTTQDSYEQYF. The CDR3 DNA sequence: TGTGCCAGTAGTACCACACAAGACTCCTACGAGCAGTACTTC.